This T cell receptor beta chain was found in a study of cytomegalovirus exposure and HLA in healthy donors. As for the study in general: The platform used for the approximately 120 validation repertoires matched that of the roughly 630 first-cohort repertoires, a later analysis reported.

The study drew the donors from its approximately 110-subject validation cohort, separate from the roughly 700-subject first cohort. This CDR3 region has 16 residues. Germline CDR1 reads ENHRY; CDR2 reads SYGVKD. After removal of 6 bases from V and 6 bases from J, the junction contained 15 bases not matched to a gene. Remarks on this clone: The antigen is undetermined.

Findings and limits, study-wide: TCR clusters originating in the first cohort tended to co-occur in the 110 or so validation repertoires, according to a later analysis.

Some clones are missing from TCRdb's copy, which holds only in-frame ones; the method was immunoSEQ multiplex PCR. The table includes some 140,000 clones, approximately 87% detected once. This chain connects TRBV10-3 to TRBJ2-7; TRBD1 matches at 9 bases. The TCR comes from a young man in good health and CMV-seronegative. Sequencing was performed on PBMCs. CDR3 DNA sequence: TGTGCCATCAGAGTACCTTCCGGGACAGGGTCTTCCGAGCAGTACTTC. It specifies CAIRVPSGTGSSEQYF.